Ten or more counts support the clone carrying this T cell receptor beta chain. As yet, its antigen is unknown. Germline is not matched at one junction end, which may reflect a read error. The data were obtained in a study of T-cell memory formation after mild COVID-19. In the study overall: The TCR clusters were mostly specific to one donor.

Study-wide findings and caveats: Proof of SARS-CoV-2 specificity was absent for the second-wave clones that crested on day 37.

5'RACE with constant-segment primers yielded barcoded, UMI-tagged TCR alpha and TCR beta cDNA libraries. TCRdb independently ran MiXCR on the 5' RACE reads; one entry per CDR3 protein. The table includes approximately 400,000 distinct CDR3 sequences, roughly 18% detected once. The CDR3 consists of 12 residues. Germline loops: CDR1 LGHDT, CDR2 YNNKEL (reference sequence). This chain connects TRBV3-1 to TRBJ2-7; D call uncertain. Material: PBMCs or a T cell subset sorted from them (not recorded which). The TCR comes from a man between 18 and 29 years old who had mild COVID-19 (a few samples of this study predate the infection). Cell type and time point are not known. The CDR3 here is CASSQVGYEQYF. DNA for the CDR3: TGCGCCAGCAGCCAAGTTGGGTATGAGCAGTACTTC.